The 28 T cell receptor beta chains presented below share a single source sample, sequenced in a study of control samples from healthy donors and cancer patients. Measured with immunoSEQ multiplex PCR; TCRdb has only the in-frame clones, and not every one. Of about 120,000 clones listed, 80% to 90% are singletons. The sequenced sample was blood. The receptor set was obtained from a middle-aged man in good health.

This clone has a single count. This sequence joins TRBV7-9 and TRBJ1-5; TRBD1 agrees at 9 bases. Losses at the gene ends were 10 bases for V and 0 bases for J; bases not matched to a gene: 13. In germline, CDR1 is SEHNR, CDR2 FQNEAQ (reference sequence). There are 17 residues in the CDR3. Here the CDR3 reads CATTPIGTGLSNQPQHF. CDR3 sequence (DNA): TGTGCCACAACACCCATCGGGACAGGGCTTAGCAATCAGCCCCAGCATTTT.

This clone was observed a single time. The rearrangement uses TRBV5-1 and TRBJ1-6; D gene ambiguous. CDR3 length: 16 amino acids. The V gene's germline CDR1 is SGHRS and CDR2 YFSETQ. Trimming left V 4 bases short and J 3 bases short, with 14 bases between. The CDR3 coding sequence is TGCGCCAGCAGCCTAACCCGGGCGGTCTATAATTCACCCCTCCACTTT. Its translation: CASSLTRAVYNSPLHF.

V gene TRBV30 combines with J gene TRBJ1-5, with D hard to call. This CDR3 is built from 16 residues. Germline V lookup: CDR1 GTSNPN, CDR2 SVGIG (reference sequence). The ends were cut back, 0 bases at V and 2 bases at J, with 14 bases in the middle. The CDR3 reads CAWSVNRGSGNQPQHF. CDR3 DNA sequence: TGTGCCTGGAGTGTAAACCGGGGATCGGGCAATCAGCCCCAGCATTTT.

The chain carries TRBV29-1 and TRBJ1-6; the D is unclear. The CDR3 runs to 13 residues. V was trimmed by 5 bases and J by 9 bases, leaving 14 bases between them. Germline CDR1 SQVTM, CDR2 ANQGSEA. As DNA, the CDR3 is TGCAGCGTTTCCGGGTGGGCAGGTTCACCCCTCCACTTT. It codes for CSVSGWAGSPLHF.

This clone was found once. The V call is TRBV6-5, the J call TRBJ1-2; TRBD1 might be the D (5 bases). The CDR3 spans 13 residues. Germline CDR1 and CDR2: MNHEY and SVGAGI. V was shortened by 2 bases and J by 8 bases, with 12 bases between the two germline ends. CDR3 region: CASSYGRGVGYTF. The DNA for the CDR3 is TGTGCCAGCAGTTACGGGCGGGGGGTAGGCTACACCTTC.

The chain links TRBV11-3 to TRBJ1-4, with D hard to call. The CDR3 runs 15 residues. V was clipped by 5 bases and J by 2 bases, with 12 bases between them. Germline V gene sequence: CDR1 SGHNT, CDR2 YENEEA. The CDR3 loop is CASSLRWVTNEKLFF. The CDR3 nucleotides read TGTGCCAGCAGCCTTCGATGGGTTACTAATGAAAAACTGTTTTTT.

V is TRBV2 and J is TRBJ2-3, with D perhaps TRBD2 (7 bases). The CDR3 has 14 amino acids. Germline CDR1 SNHLY, CDR2 FYNNEI. V dropped 6 bases and J dropped 1 base, with 11 bases sitting between them. CDR3 nucleotide sequence: TGTGCCAGCAGGGGGGGGGCGGGCACAGATACGCAGTATTTT. Translating gives CASRGGAGTDTQYF. Complete variable domain (other parts from reference TRBV2 and TRBJ2-3): EPEVTQTPSHQVTQMGQEVILRCVPISNHLYFYWYRQILGQKVEFLVSFYNNEISEKSEIFDDQFSVERPDGSNFTLKIRSTKLEDSAMYFCASRGGAGTDTQYFGPGTRLTVL.

The CDR3 loop is CASSQGTGDYEQYF. CDR3 coding DNA: TGCGCCAGCAGCCAGGGGACAGGGGACTACGAGCAGTACTTC. This chain connects TRBV4-1 to TRBJ2-7, with 10 bases identical to TRBD1. The V segment lost 3 bases and the J segment 3 bases; nucleotides outside the gene matches: 2. From germline, CDR1 is MGHRA and CDR2 YSYEKL. This CDR3 comprises 14 residues.

The gene calls are TRBV18 and TRBJ2-2; D not resolved. V was shortened by 3 bases and J by 6 bases, with 17 bases between the two germline ends. The length of the CDR3 is 16 residues. CDR1 KGHSH and CDR2 LQKENI come from the germline V gene. In nucleotides, the CDR3 is TGTGCCAGCTCACCGAGTCGAGGTCGGGTCGCCGGGGAGCTGTTTTTT. This gives the protein CASSPSRGRVAGELFF.

The V and J genes are TRBV2 and TRBJ1-2; the D is unclear. The CDR3 consists of 13 residues. Germline loops: CDR1 SNHLY, CDR2 FYNNEI. V was pared by 7 bases and J by 3 bases, with 12 bases between. CDR3 residues: CASKAARDYGYTF. The DNA for the CDR3 is TGTGCCAGCAAGGCGGCGCGGGACTATGGCTACACCTTC.

J is TRBJ1-4 and V is TRBV9, with D possibly matching TRBD1 (6 bases). The CDR3 has 15 residues. The germline gives CDR1 SGDLS, CDR2 YYNGEE. V was pared by 4 bases and J by 3 bases, with 13 bases between. The CDR3 DNA follows: TGTGCCAGCAGCCCCGGGGGGGCGGCTAATGAAAAACTGTTTTTT. Its translation: CASSPGGAANEKLFF.

The chain combines TRBV6-4 with TRBJ2-2; maybe TRBD1 (5 bases). CDR1 is MRHNA and CDR2 is SNTAGT in the germline V gene. The V and J ends lost 2 bases and 5 bases respectively, with 6 bases between them. The CDR3 spans 13 residues. The CDR3 coding sequence is TGTGCCAGCAGTGACAGGGGAACCGGGGAGCTGTTTTTT. Translating gives CASSDRGTGELFF.

The V gene is TRBV6-1, the J gene TRBJ2-5; 8 bases match TRBD1. CDR3 length: 16 residues. Germline loops: CDR1 MNHNS, CDR2 SASEGT. Trimming removed 0 bases from V and 3 bases from J; junction bases left unmatched: 6. CDR3 residues: CASSEAIRDRKETQYF. CDR3 nucleotides: TGTGCCAGCAGTGAAGCAATTCGGGACAGGAAAGAGACCCAGTACTTC.

The rearrangement links TRBV12-5 to TRBJ1-2; TRBD1 agrees at 9 bases. The CDR3 loop spans 14 amino acids. Germline V CDR1 and CDR2: LGHNT, FRNRAP. Trimming removed 1 base from V and 8 bases from J; junction bases left unmatched: 5. The CDR3 loop reads CASGLGTGERGYTF. Written as DNA, the CDR3 is TGTGCTAGTGGTTTGGGGACAGGGGAGCGCGGCTACACCTTC.

This chain uses TRBV7-2 with TRBJ2-3, with 7 bases aligning to TRBD2. CDR3 length equals 14 residues. The J segment lost 5 bases and the V segment lost 0 bases, leaving 2 bases of the junction unmatched. The germline V gene has CDR1 SGHTA and CDR2 FQGNSA. DNA for the CDR3: TGTGCCAGCAGCTTAGCGGGGGGGAGAGATACGCAGTATTTT. Protein product: CASSLAGGRDTQYF.

CDR3 DNA: TGCGCCAGCAGCCTAGGGGCTATTGATAGCGGGGGGGCCTACAATGAGCAGTTCTTC. This sequence encodes CASSLGAIDSGGAYNEQFF. The chain has TRBV4-3 and TRBJ2-1; TRBD2 agrees at 11 bases. Trimming cost V 4 bases and J 2 bases; bases outside gene matches: 13. Germline CDR1 LGHNA, CDR2 YSLEER. The CDR3 covers 19 residues.

The rearrangement joins TRBV29-1 to TRBJ1-1; D is unclear. Between the trimmed V and J ends, which lost 4 bases and 4 bases, there was a span of 7 bases. The V gene's germline CDR1 is SQVTM and CDR2 ANQGSEA. The CDR3 contains 11 residues. The CDR3 loop is CSVARSTEAFF. The CDR3 coding sequence is TGCAGCGTTGCCAGGAGCACTGAAGCTTTCTTT.

This chain joins TRBV30 and TRBJ1-5; D gene ambiguous. Germline V gene data show CDR1 as GTSNPN and CDR2 as SVGIG (reference sequence). Deletions cut 3 bases from V and 0 bases from J, with 18 bases between. The CDR3 extends over 17 amino acids. In DNA form, the CDR3 reads TGTGCCTGGAGCTCTTCCCGGTCCGATTATAGCAATCAGCCCCAGCATTTT. Translated, it gives CAWSSSRSDYSNQPQHF.

This sequence joins TRBV29-1 and TRBJ1-3; D perhaps matches TRBD1 (6 bases). The germline V gene encodes CDR1 SQVTM and CDR2 ANQGSEA. The CDR3 runs to 13 residues. Trimming took off 5 bases at V and 2 bases at J, with 10 bases between the two ends. CDR3: CSVSRTAGNTIYF. The CDR3 DNA reads as TGCAGCGTTTCAAGGACAGCTGGAAACACCATATATTTT.

This clone has a handful of counts. The V gene is TRBV29-1, the J gene TRBJ1-1, with a tentative D call TRBD1 (5 bases). Between the trimmed V and J ends, which lost 3 bases and 5 bases, there was a span of 22 bases. The V gene's germline CDR1 is SQVTM and CDR2 ANQGSEA. CDR3 size: 16 residues. CDR3 sequence reads: CSVDPTGGVGWTEAFF. The CDR3 DNA follows: TGCAGCGTTGATCCGACGGGGGGGGTCGGGTGGACTGAAGCTTTCTTT.

The CDR3 is CASSIPGGADTQYF. The CDR3 DNA reads as TGTGCCAGTAGTATTCCTGGGGGGGCAGATACGCAGTATTTT. The V and J genes are TRBV19 and TRBJ2-3; 7 bases map to TRBD2. Germline trimming cut 3 bases from V and 4 bases from J; bases unmatched to any gene: 4. CDR1 and CDR2 (germline): LNHDA, SQIVND (reference sequence). The CDR3 loop spans 14 amino acids.

The rearrangement links TRBV19 to TRBJ1-5; D may be TRBD1 (6 bases). Germline assignment: CDR1 LNHDA and CDR2 SQIVND (reference sequence). This CDR3 spans 17 amino acids. V shed 3 bases and J shed 2 bases, with 17 bases lying between them. CDR3 coding DNA: TGTGCCAGTAGTATCTCCGCAGGGGCAACGGGCAATCAGCCCCAGCATTTT. This sequence encodes CASSISAGATGNQPQHF.

The chain links TRBV27 to TRBJ2-2, with TRBD2 matching 7 bases. V dropped 5 bases and J dropped 4; count of bases not matched to a gene: 7. The CDR3 sequence is 15 residues long. CDR1 is MNHEY, CDR2 SMNVEV, per germline (reference sequence). In DNA form, the CDR3 reads TGTGCCAGCAGTCCACGGACGGGGGGCACCGGGGAGCTGTTTTTT. Translated: CASSPRTGGTGELFF.

J is TRBJ2-3 and V is TRBV3-1 (or the pseudogene TRBV3-2), with 7 bases lining up with TRBD2. Germline-derived CDR1 and CDR2 are LGHDT and YNNKEL (reference sequence). CDR3 length equals 16 residues. The V gene end was trimmed by 3 bases and the J gene end by 4 bases; junction bases not matched to a gene: 10. The CDR3 nucleotides read TGTGCCAGCAGCCAGGGAAGGACTAGTAGGTCAGATACGCAGTATTTT. It yields the protein CASSQGRTSRSDTQYF.

This clone turned up a few times. The chain is built from TRBV5-6 and TRBJ2-7; D possibly corresponds to TRBD1 (5 bases). This CDR3 has 15 amino acids. The ends were cut back, 6 bases at V and 4 bases at J, with 20 bases in the middle. CDR1 is SGHDT, CDR2 YYEEEE, per germline. The CDR3, as DNA: TGTGCCAGCAAACAACGGTCAGGGAACCGGTACGAGCAGTACTTC. It encodes CASKQRSGNRYEQYF.

This chain connects TRBV7-8 to TRBJ2-7; D is unclear. Looked up from germline, CDR1 is SGHVS and CDR2 is FQNEAQ. V was shortened by 5 bases and J by 5 bases, with 10 bases between the two germline ends. This CDR3 region has 12 residues. CDR3 in DNA: TGTGCCAGCAGCAATTGGCGGCACGAGCAGTACTTC. Protein sequence: CASSNWRHEQYF.

The CDR3 sequence is CASSQAGEQYF. In DNA, the CDR3 is TGTGCCAGCAGCCAGGCGGGGGAGCAGTACTTC. The chain employs TRBV3-1 (or the pseudogene TRBV3-2) and TRBJ2-7; possible D gene TRBD2, 6 bases. CDR1 LGHDT and CDR2 YNNKEL come from the germline V gene (reference sequence). The CDR3 is 11 amino acids. Deletions cut 3 bases from V and 7 bases from J, with 7 bases between.

The chain combines TRBV14 with TRBJ2-7; D is undetermined. The CDR3 is 11 amino acids. The V and J ends lost 8 bases and 5 bases respectively, with 10 bases between them. Per the germline V gene, CDR1 is SGHDN and CDR2 is FVKESK. The CDR3 spells CASGWANEQYF. In DNA form, the CDR3 reads TGTGCCAGCGGGTGGGCGAACGAGCAGTACTTC.